Detailed here is one T cell receptor (beta chain). Its antigen is still unknown. Germline trimming cut 0 bases from V and 2 bases from J; bases unmatched to any gene: 15. Germline V gives CDR1 LGHNA, CDR2 YNFKEQ. CDR3 length equals 19 residues. This entry belongs to a study of CD8 T cells in ankylosing spondylitis. Findings and limits, study-wide: In synovial fluid and blood from reactive arthritis, some motif variants were previously reported.

TCRdb ran MiXCR on the 5' RACE reads and lists one entry per CDR3 protein. The sample records about 150,000 distinct CDR3 sequences, around 43% being singletons. Sequencing used synovial fluid, either unsorted or a sorted T cell fraction (not recorded which). The rearrangement uses TRBV4-2 and TRBJ2-5; 7 positions match TRBD2. This TCR derives from a male donor with ankylosing spondylitis. CDR3 loop: CASSQEWRDTAGPQETQYF. The CDR3 DNA is TGTGCCAGCAGCCAAGAGTGGAGGGATACAGCGGGACCTCAAGAGACCCAGTACTTC.